This T cell receptor (beta chain) emerged from a study of blood T cell repertoires in COVID-19. On the study more broadly: Whether acute or convalescent, the COVID-19 samples came from the United States, Italy and Spain. PBMCs, B-cell-depleted T cells, or T cells provided the cDNA or gDNA that made up the material.

The length of the CDR3 is 15 residues. V dropped 2 bases and J dropped 0; count of bases not matched to a gene: 2. Germline V gene sequence: CDR1 MNHEY, CDR2 SVGEGT. Authors' data handling: Estimation of nucleated cell counts was performed using reference gene primer amplification. Sequencing used immunoSEQ multiplex PCR; TCRdb keeps in-frame clones, though not all of them. V and J calls and clone size are those listed in that table; D and trimming were worked out from the DNA. The table has fewer than 140,000 clones, 70% to 85% seen once. V gene TRBV6-2 or TRBV6-3 combines with J gene TRBJ1-1; 8 positions agree with TRBD1. This TCR derives from a woman in her sixties with acute or convalescent COVID-19. The specimen was peripheral blood. The DNA for the CDR3 is TGTGCCAGCAGTTACGGGGACAGGCTGAACACTGAAGCTTTCTTT. Translated, it gives CASSYGDRLNTEAFF.